This TCR beta chain was captured in a study of blood T cells in healthy people across ages. General study points: Naive T cell percentage by flow cytometry tracked strongly with beta diversity. When one million T cells were used, diversity estimates were thought to be underestimates.

With a J-beta primer mix and a sample-barcoded 5' primer, a second PCR ran about 7 to 11 cycles. From the 5' RACE reads, TCRdb called clonotypes with MiXCR, one entry per CDR3 protein. Seen here are 1.8 million or so distinct CDR3 sequences, around 42% observed once, and the top ten hold 20% to 25%. As concerns this clonotype: What it binds is unknown.

The germline V gene encodes CDR1 LGHDT and CDR2 YNNKEL (reference sequence). V was clipped by 4 bases and J by 3 bases, with 9 bases between them. CDR3 length: 13 residues. The TCR sequence derives from a human donor in good health. The gene calls are TRBV3-1 and TRBJ1-1; D gene ambiguous. The sequencing sample was made of blood. CDR3 loop: CASSLMLDTEAFF. For the CDR3, the DNA is TGTGCCAGCAGCCTAATGTTGGACACTGAAGCTTTCTTT.